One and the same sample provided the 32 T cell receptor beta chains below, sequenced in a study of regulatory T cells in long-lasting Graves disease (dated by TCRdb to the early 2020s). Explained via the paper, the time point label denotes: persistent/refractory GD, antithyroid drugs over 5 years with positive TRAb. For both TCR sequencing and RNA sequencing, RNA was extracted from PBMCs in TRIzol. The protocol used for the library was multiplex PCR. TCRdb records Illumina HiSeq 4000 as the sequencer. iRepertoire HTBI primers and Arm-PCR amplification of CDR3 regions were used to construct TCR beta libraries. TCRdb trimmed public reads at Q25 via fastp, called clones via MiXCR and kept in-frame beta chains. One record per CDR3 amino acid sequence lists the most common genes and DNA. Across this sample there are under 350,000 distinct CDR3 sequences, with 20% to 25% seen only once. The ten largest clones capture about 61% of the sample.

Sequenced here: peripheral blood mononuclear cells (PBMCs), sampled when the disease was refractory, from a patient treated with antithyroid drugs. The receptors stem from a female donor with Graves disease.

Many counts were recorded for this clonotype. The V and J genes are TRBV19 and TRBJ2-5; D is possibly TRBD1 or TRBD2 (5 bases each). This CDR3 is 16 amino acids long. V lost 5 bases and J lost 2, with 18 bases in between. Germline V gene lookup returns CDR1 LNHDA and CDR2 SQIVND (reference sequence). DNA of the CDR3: TGTGCCAGTAGTCGTGTGGGGGAAAGCGCACAAGAGACCCAGTACTTC. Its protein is CASSRVGESAQETQYF.

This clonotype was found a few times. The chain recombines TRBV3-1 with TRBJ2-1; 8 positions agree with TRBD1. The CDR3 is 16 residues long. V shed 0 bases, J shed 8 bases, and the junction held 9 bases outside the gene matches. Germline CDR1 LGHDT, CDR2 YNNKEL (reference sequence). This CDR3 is CASSQDYAGGLDEQFF. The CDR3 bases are TGTGCCAGCAGCCAAGATTACGCAGGGGGCCTCGATGAGCAGTTCTTC.

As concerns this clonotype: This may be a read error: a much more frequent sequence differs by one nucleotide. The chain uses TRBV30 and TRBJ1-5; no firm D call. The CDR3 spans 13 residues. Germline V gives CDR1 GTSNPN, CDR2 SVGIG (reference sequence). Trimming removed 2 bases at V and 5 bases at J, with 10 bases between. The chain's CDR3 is CAWSIQTHQPQHF. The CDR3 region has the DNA TGTGCCTGGAGTATACAAACCCATCAGCCCCAGCATTTT.

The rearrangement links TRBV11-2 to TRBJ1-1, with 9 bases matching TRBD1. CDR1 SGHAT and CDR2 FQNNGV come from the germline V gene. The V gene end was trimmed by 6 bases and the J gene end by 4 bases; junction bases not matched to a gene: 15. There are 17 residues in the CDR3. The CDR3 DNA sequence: TGTGCCAGCAGTCGTCCCGGGACAGGGAAAGGTTTCACTGAAGCTTTCTTT. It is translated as CASSRPGTGKGFTEAFF. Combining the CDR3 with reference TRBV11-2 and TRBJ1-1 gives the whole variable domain EAGVAQSPRYKIIEKRQSVAFWCNPISGHATLYWYQQILGQGPKLLIQFQNNGVVDDSQLPKDRFSAERLKGVDSTLKIQPAKLEDSAVYLCASSRPGTGKGFTEAFFGQGTRLTVV.

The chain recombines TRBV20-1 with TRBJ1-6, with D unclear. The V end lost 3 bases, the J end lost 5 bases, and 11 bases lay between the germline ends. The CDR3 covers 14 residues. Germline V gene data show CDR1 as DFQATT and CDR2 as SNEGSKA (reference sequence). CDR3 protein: CSASVGRNNSPLHF. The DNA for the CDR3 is TGCAGTGCTAGCGTGGGCAGAAATAATTCACCCCTCCACTTT.

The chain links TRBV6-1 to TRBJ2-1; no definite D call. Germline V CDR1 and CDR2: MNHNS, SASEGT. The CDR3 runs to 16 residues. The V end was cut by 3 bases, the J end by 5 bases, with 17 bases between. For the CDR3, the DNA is TGTGCCAGCAGTGAGTTTACGGGTGGTCCCCACAATGAGCAGTTCTTC. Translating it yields CASSEFTGGPHNEQFF.

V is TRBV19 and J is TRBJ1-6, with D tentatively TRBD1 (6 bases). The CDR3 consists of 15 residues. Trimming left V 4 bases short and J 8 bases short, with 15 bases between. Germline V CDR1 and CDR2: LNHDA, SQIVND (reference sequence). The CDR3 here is CASSNPAGVDSPLHF. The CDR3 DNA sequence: TGTGCCAGTAGTAATCCGGCAGGGGTAGATTCACCCCTCCACTTT. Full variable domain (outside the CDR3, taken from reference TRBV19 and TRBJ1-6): DGGITQSPKYLFRKEGQNVTLSCEQNLNHDAMYWYRQDPGQGLRLIYYSQIVNDFQKGDIAEGYSVSREKKESFPLTVTSAQKNPTAFYLCASSNPAGVDSPLHFGNGTRLTVT.

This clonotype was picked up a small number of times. In DNA form, the CDR3 reads TGTGCCAGCAGTTACTCGATGGGGACAGGATACGAGCAGTACTTC. Translated: CASSYSMGTGYEQYF. The chain combines TRBV6-5 with TRBJ2-7; 8 bases align to TRBD1. This CDR3 spans 15 amino acids. The germline CDR1 and CDR2 sequences are MNHEY and SVGAGI. With 0 bases clipped from V and 4 bases from J, the junction kept 5 bases outside the gene matches.

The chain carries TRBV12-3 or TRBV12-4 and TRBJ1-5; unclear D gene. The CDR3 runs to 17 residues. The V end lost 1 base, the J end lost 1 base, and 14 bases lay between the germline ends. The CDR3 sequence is CASSLDRPSVSNQPQHF. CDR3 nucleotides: TGTGCCAGCAGTTTAGATCGGCCCTCGGTAAGCAATCAGCCCCAGCATTTT.

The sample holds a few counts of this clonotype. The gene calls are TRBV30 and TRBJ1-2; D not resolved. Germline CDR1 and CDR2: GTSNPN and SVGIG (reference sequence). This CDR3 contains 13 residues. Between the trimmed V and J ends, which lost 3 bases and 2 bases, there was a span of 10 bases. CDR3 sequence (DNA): TGTGCCTGGAGGCACACGTTAAACTATGGCTACACCTTC. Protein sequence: CAWRHTLNYGYTF.

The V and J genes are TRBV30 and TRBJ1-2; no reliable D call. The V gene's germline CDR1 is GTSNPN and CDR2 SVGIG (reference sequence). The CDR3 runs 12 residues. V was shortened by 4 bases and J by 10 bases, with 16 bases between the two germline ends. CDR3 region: CAWTATMSVYTF. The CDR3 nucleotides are TGTGCCTGGACAGCAACTATGAGTGTCTACACCTTC.

This chain's CDR3 is CASSHTGPTYNEQFF. The CDR3 region has the DNA TGCGCCAGCAGCCACACGGGTCCCACCTACAATGAGCAGTTCTTC. The V and J genes are TRBV5-1 and TRBJ2-1; no firm D call. The CDR3 sequence is 15 residues long. Germline V gives CDR1 SGHRS, CDR2 YFSETQ. With 4 bases removed from V and 2 bases from J, the gap between germline ends came to 13 bases.

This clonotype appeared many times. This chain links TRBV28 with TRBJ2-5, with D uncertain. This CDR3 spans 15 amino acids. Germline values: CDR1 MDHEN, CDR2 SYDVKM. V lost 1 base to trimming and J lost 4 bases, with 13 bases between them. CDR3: CASSLFVGPGETQYF. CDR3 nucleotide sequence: TGTGCCAGCAGTTTATTCGTAGGTCCCGGAGAGACCCAGTACTTC.

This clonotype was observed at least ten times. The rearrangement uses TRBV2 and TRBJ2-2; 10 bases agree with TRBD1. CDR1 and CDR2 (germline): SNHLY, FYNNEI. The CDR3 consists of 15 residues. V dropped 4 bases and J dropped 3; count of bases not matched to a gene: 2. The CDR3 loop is CASSGGTGDTGELFF. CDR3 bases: TGTGCCAGCAGTGGGGGGACAGGGGACACCGGGGAGCTGTTTTTT.

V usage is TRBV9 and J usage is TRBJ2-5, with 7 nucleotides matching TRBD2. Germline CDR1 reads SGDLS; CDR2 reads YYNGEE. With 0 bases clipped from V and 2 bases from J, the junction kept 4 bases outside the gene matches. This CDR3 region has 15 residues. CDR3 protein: CASSVGPGLQETQYF. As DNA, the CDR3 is TGTGCCAGCAGCGTAGGACCGGGACTACAAGAGACCCAGTACTTC.

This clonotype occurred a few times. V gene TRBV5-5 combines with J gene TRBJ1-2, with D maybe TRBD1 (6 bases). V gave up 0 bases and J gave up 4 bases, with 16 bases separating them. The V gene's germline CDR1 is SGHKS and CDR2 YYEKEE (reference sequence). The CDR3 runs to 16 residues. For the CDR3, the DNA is TGTGCCAGCAGCTTGGTTCTCGGTGGAGGGGGCTATGGCTACACCTTC. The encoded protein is CASSLVLGGGGYGYTF.

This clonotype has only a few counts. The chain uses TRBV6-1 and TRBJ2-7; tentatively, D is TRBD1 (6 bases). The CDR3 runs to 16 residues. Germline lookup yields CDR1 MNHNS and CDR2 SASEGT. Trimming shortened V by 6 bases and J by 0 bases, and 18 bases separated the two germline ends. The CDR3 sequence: CASSEMTGTSSYEQYF. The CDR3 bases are TGTGCCAGCAGCGAGATGACCGGGACATCCTCCTACGAGCAGTACTTC.

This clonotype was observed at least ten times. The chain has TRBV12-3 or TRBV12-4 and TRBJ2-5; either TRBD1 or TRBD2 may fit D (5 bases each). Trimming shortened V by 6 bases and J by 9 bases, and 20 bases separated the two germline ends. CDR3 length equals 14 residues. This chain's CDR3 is CASSPGTELMAQYF. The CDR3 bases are TGTGCCAGCAGCCCTGGGACGGAGTTAATGGCCCAGTACTTC.

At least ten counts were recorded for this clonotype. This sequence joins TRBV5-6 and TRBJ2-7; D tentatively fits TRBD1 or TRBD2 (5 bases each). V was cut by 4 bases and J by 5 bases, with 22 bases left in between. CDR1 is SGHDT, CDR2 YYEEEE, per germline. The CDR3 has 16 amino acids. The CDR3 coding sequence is TGTGCCAGCAGCCAAACCGCCGCGTTCAGGGACCACGAGCAGTACTTC. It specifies CASSQTAAFRDHEQYF.

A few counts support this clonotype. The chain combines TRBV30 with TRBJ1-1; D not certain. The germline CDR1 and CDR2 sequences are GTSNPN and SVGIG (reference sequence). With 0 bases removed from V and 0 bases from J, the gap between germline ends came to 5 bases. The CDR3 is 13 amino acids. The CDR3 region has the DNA TGTGCCTGGAGTGTTGCCCTGAACACTGAAGCTTTCTTT. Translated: CAWSVALNTEAFF. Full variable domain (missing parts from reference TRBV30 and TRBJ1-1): SQTIHQWPATLVQPVGSPLSLECTVEGTSNPNLYWYRQAAGRGLQLLFYSVGIGQISSEVPQNLSASRPQDRQFILSSKKLLLSDSGFYLCAWSVALNTEAFFGQGTRLTVV.

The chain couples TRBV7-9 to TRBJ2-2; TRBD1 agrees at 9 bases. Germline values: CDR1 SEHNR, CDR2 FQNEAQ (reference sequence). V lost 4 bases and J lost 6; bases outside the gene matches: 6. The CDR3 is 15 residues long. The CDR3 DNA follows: TGTGCCAGCAGCTCCGGACAGGGGTCTCCCGGGGAGCTGTTTTTT. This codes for CASSSGQGSPGELFF.

The chain's CDR3 is CASSQGDRVRTEAFF. The CDR3 coding sequence is TGTGCCAGCAGCCAAGGGGACAGGGTGAGGACTGAAGCTTTCTTT. The chain combines TRBV3-1 with TRBJ1-1, with TRBD1 matching over 9 bases. With V trimmed by 1 base and J by 5 bases, 5 bases remained unmatched. Germline assignment: CDR1 LGHDT and CDR2 YNNKEL (reference sequence). The CDR3 spans 15 residues.

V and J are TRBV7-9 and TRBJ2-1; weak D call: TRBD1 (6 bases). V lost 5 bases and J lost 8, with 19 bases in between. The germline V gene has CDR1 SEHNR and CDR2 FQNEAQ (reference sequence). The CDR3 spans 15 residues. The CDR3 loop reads CASSIGGQMGDEQFF. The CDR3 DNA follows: TGTGCCAGCAGCATAGGGGGTCAGATGGGAGATGAGCAGTTCTTC. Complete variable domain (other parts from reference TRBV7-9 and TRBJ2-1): DTGVSQNPRHKITKRGQNVTFRCDPISEHNRLYWYRQTLGQGPEFLTYFQNEAQLEKSRLLSDRFSAERPKGSFSTLEIQRTEQGDSAMYLCASSIGGQMGDEQFFGPGTRLTVL.

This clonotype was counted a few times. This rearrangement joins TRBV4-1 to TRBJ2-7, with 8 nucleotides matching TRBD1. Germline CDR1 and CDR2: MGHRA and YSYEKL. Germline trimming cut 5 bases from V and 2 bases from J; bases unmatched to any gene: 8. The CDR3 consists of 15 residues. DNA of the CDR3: TGCGCCAGCAGCGACTCCGGGACAGGACCCTACGAGCAGTACTTC. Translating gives CASSDSGTGPYEQYF.

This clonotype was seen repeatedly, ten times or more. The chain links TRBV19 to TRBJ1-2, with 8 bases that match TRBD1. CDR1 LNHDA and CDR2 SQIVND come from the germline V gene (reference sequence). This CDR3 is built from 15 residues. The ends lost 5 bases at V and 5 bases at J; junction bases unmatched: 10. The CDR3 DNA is TGTGCCAGTAGTCCCGGACAGGGAGGATGGTATGGCTACACCTTC. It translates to CASSPGQGGWYGYTF.

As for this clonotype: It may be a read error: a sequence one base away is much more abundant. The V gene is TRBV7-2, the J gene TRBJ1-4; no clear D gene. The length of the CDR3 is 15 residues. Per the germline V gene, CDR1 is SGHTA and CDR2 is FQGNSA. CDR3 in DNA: TGTGCCAGCAGCTTATCTTCCCTTGGCTATGAAAAACTGTCTTTT. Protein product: CASSLSSLGYEKLSF.

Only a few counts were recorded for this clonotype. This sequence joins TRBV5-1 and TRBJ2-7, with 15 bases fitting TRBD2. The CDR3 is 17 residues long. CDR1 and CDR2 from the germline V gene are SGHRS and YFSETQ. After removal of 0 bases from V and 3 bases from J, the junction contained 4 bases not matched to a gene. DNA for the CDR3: TGCGCCAGCAGCTTGGAACCGGGACTAGCGGGAGGCTACGAGCAGTACTTC. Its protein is CASSLEPGLAGGYEQYF.

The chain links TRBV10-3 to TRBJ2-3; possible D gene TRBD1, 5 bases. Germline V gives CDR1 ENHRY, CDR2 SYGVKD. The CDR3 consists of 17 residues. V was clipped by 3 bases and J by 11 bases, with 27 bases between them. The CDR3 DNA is TGTGCCATCAGTGACCTTCAGGCGACAGCGTCCTACGAGCTGCAGTATTTT. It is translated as CAISDLQATASYELQYF.

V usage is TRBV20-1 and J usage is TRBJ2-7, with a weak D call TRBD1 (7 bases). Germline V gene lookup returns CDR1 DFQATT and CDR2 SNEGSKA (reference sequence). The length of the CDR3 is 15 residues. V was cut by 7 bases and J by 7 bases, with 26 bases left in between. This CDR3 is CSVNPRYRDSGEQYF. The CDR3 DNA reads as TGCAGTGTCAACCCTCGCTACCGGGACAGCGGGGAGCAGTACTTC.

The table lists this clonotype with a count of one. CDR3 amino acids: CSARPGGLQETQYF. DNA for the CDR3: TGCAGTGCTCGCCCTGGCGGGCTCCAAGAGACCCAGTACTTC. The J gene is TRBJ2-5, the V gene TRBV20-1, with D perhaps matching TRBD2 (5 bases). Germline CDR1 is DFQATT and CDR2 is SNEGSKA (reference sequence). There are 14 residues in the CDR3. V gave up 5 bases and J gave up 1 base, with 14 bases separating them.

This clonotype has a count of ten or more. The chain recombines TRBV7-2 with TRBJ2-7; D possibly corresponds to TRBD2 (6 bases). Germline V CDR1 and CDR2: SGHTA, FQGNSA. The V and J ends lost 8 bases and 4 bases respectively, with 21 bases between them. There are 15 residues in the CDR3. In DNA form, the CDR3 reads TGTGCCAGCGGACCGGGGGAGTCTTCGGTATACGAGCAGTACTTC. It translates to CASGPGESSVYEQYF.

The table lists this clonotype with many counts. The CDR3 sequence: CASSEASAGKETQYF. The CDR3 coding sequence is TGTGCCAGCAGTGAAGCTAGCGCGGGAAAAGAGACCCAGTACTTC. The gene calls are TRBV2 and TRBJ2-5; D possibly corresponds to TRBD2 (6 bases). Germline CDR1 SNHLY, CDR2 FYNNEI. This CDR3 has 15 amino acids. V was pared by 0 bases and J by 3 bases, with 11 bases between.